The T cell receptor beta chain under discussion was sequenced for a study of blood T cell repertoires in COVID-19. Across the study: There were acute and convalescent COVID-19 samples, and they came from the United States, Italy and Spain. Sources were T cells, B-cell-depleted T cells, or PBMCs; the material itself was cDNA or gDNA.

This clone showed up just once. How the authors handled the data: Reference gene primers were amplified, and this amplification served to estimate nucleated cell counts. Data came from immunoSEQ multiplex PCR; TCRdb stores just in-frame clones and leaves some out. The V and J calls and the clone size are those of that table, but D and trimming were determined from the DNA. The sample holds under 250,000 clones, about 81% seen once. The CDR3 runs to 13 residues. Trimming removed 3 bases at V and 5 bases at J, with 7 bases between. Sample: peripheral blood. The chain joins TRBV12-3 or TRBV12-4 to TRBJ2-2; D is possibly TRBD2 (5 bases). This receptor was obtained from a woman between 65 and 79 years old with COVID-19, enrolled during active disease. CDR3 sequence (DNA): TGTGCCAGCAGTTTTCCGGGGACCGGGGAGCTGTTTTTT. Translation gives CASSFPGTGELFF.